This T cell receptor (beta chain) was profiled in a study of cytomegalovirus exposure and HLA in healthy donors. Study-level points and caveats: The classifier was said to identify cytomegalovirus status with high specificity and sensitivity. Reportedly, HLA-A and HLA-B alleles of most subjects were accurately predicted from TCR beta.

V lost 1 base, J lost 1 base, and 9 bases stayed unmatched. The CDR3 length is 19 residues. CDR1 is SGHNT, CDR2 YYREEE, per germline (reference sequence). The PCR employed 60 Vbeta primers together with 13 Jbeta primers. Data came from immunoSEQ multiplex PCR; TCRdb stores just in-frame clones and leaves some out. The table lists tens of thousands of clones, approximately 72% of them singletons. A word on this clone: Its antigen is still unknown.

The chain couples TRBV5-4 to TRBJ2-3; 13 bases fit TRBD2. This TCR came from a man aged 45-65 years in good health and CMV-seropositive. Sequencing was carried out using PBMCs. Here the CDR3 reads CASSLRLLAGGPGTDTQYF. The CDR3, as DNA: TGTGCCAGCAGCTTGAGGTTACTAGCGGGGGGGCCGGGCACAGATACGCAGTATTTT.